This T cell receptor (beta chain) was sequenced for a study of blood T cells in healthy people across ages. V lost 3 bases and J lost 8; bases outside the gene matches: 7. The CDR3 has 13 amino acids. Per the germline V gene, CDR1 is DFQATT and CDR2 is SNEGSKA (reference sequence). It was with a sample-barcoded 5' primer and a J-beta primer mix that a second PCR of about 6 to 12 cycles was run. MiXCR, run by TCRdb on the 5' RACE reads, gives a single entry per CDR3 protein. The table lists some 1,800,000 distinct CDR3 sequences, roughly two fifths of them singletons. Each sample yielded at least 6 million isolated PBMCs.

The chain has TRBV20-1 and TRBJ2-3, with TRBD1 matching 8 bases. Specimen: blood. This clonotype was obtained from a human donor in good health. The CDR3 loop is CSASSGTGGTQYF. The CDR3 DNA reads TGCAGTGCTAGCTCGGGAACAGGGGGTACGCAGTATTTT.